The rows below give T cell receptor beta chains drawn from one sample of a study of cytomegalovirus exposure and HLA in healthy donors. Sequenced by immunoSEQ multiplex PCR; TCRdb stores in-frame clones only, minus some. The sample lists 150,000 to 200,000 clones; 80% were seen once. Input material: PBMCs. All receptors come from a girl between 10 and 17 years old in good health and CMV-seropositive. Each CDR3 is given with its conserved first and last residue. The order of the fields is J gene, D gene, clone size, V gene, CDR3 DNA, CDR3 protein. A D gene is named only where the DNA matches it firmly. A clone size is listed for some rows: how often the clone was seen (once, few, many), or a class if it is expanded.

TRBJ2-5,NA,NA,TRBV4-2,TGTGCCAGCAGCCAAGATGGTTCCAGCCAAGAGACCCAGTACTTC,CASSQDGSSQETQYF
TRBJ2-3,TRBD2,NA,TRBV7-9,TGTGCCAGCAGCTTAGCACGGGGGGGGCGGACAGATACGCAGTATTTT,CASSLARGGRTDTQYF
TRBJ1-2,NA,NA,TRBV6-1,TGTGCCAGCAGAGGGGCCTCGATCTATGGCTACACCTTC,CASRGASIYGYTF
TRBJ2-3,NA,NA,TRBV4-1,TGCGCCAGCAGCCAAGACTACACAGATACGCAGTATTTT,CASSQDYTDTQYF
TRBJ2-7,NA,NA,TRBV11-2,TGTGCCAGCAGCTTCCCAATGGGGGGGCGCGTATCCTACGAGCAGTACTTC,CASSFPMGGRVSYEQYF
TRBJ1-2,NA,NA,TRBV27,TGTGCCAGCAGTTTATCGAAGGTGGGCGTAGGCTATGGCTACACCTTC,CASSLSKVGVGYGYTF
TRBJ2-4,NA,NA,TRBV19,TGTGCCAGTTTGGGTGGGCCAGGGGACATTCAGTACTTC,CASLGGPGDIQYF
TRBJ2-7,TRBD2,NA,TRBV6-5,TGTGCCAGCACTGCCTCAGCGGGGAGCTACGAGCAGTACTTC,CASTASAGSYEQYF
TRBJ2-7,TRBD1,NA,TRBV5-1,TGCGCCAGCAGCTTGGGGGGACAGGGGACCTACGAGCAGTACTTC,CASSLGGQGTYEQYF
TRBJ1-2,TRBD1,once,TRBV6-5,TGTGCCAGCAGGAGACAGGGGATTAACTATGGCTACACCTTC,CASRRQGINYGYTF
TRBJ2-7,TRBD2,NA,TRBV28,TGTGCCAGCAAAACTAGCGGATCCTCCTACGAGCAGTACTTC,CASKTSGSSYEQYF
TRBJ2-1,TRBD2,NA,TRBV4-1,TGCGCCAGCAGCCACGGACTAGCGGGAGGGGTCAATGAGCAGTTCTTC,CASSHGLAGGVNEQFF
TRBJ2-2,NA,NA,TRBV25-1,TGTGCCAGCAGCGGAGGGCGAGCTATTTACACCGGGGAGCTGTTTTTT,CASSGGRAIYTGELFF
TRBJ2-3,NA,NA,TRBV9,TGTGCCAGCAGCCCCGGACAAAGCACAGATACGCAGTATTTT,CASSPGQSTDTQYF
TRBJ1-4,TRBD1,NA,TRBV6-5,TGTGCCAGCAGGCTACGGGACAGCGTTAATGAAAAACTGTTTTTT,CASRLRDSVNEKLFF
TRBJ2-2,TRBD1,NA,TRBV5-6,TGTGCCAGCAGCTTACTACGACAGGGGGGCACCGGGGAGCTGTTTTTT,CASSLLRQGGTGELFF
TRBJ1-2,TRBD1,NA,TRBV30,TGTGCCTGGAGGACAGGGTGGGAACCCTATGGCTACACCTTC,CAWRTGWEPYGYTF
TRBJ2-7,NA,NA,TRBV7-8,TGTGCCAGCAGCCCCTCCAAGGGGGAGATGAAGGTTGTGCAGTACTTC,CASSPSKGEMKVVQYF
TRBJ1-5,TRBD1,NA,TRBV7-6,TGTGCCAGCAGCGCCGGACAGGGGAGCAATCAGCCCCAGCATTTT,CASSAGQGSNQPQHF
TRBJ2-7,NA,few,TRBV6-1,TGTGCCAGCAGGTCAGGGTTACTCTACGAGCAGTACTTC,CASRSGLLYEQYF
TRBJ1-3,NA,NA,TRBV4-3,TGCGCCAGCAGCCAAATGGGGGCGGGAAACACCATATATTTT,CASSQMGAGNTIYF
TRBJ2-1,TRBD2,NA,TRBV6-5,TGTGCCAGCAGTTACCAGACAGCGGGAGTGTTCAATGAGCAGTTCTTC,CASSYQTAGVFNEQFF
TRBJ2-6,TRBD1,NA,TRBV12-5,TGTGCTAGTGGTTTGACGAGACAGGGAGTCTCTGGGGCCAACGTCCTGACTTTC,CASGLTRQGVSGANVLTF
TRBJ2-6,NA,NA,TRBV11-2,TGTGCCAGCACCCCAGGGGTCGGGGCCAACGTCCTGACTTTC,CASTPGVGANVLTF
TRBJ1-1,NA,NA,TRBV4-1,TGCGCCAGCAGCCTGGGGCGGTCGGAAGCTTTCTTT,CASSLGRSEAFF
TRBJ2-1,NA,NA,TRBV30,TGTGCCTGGAATAGGGAGGACAGGTTTTACAATGAGCAGTTCTTC,CAWNREDRFYNEQFF
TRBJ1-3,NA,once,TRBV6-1,TGTGCCAGCAGTGTCTTGACGGGCTCTGGAAACACCATATATTTT,CASSVLTGSGNTIYF
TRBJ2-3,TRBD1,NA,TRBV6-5,TGTGCCAGCAGTTATCAGGGGGCTAATACGCAGTATTTT,CASSYQGANTQYF
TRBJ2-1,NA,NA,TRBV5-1,TGCGCCAGCGTTTCCGGGGGACGTGAGCAGTTCTTC,CASVSGGREQFF
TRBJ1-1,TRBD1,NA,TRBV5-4,TGTGCCAGCAGCCCCGGGACAGGGGGCAGTACTGAAGCTTTCTTT,CASSPGTGGSTEAFF
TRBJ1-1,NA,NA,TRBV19,TGTGCCAGTAGTATCGGAGGGTGGGTTAAGGATGAAGCTTTCTTT,CASSIGGWVKDEAFF
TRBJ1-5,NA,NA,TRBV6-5,TGTGCCAGCAGTTGGGTGGAGAATCAGCCCCAGCATTTT,CASSWVENQPQHF
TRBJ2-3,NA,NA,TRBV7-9,TGTGCCAGCACCGCCGGTAGTGGAGATACGCAGTATTTT,CASTAGSGDTQYF
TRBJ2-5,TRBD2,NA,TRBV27,TGTGCCAGCAGTCTTCGGGGGGACCCCGGGAGGGAGACCCAGTACTTC,CASSLRGDPGRETQYF
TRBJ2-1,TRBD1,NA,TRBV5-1,TGCGCCAGCAGCCCCCGACAGGGAACGTACAATGAGCAGTTCTTC,CASSPRQGTYNEQFF
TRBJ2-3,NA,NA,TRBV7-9,TGTGCCAGCAGCTTCAGGAGGGATACGCAGTATTTT,CASSFRRDTQYF
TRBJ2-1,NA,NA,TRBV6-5,TGTGCCAGCAGTCGGGTGTACAATGAGCAGTTCTTC,CASSRVYNEQFF
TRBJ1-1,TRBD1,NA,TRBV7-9,TGTGCCAGCAGCTTGGGGGGATACAGGGGCGACACTGAAGCTTTCTTT,CASSLGGYRGDTEAFF
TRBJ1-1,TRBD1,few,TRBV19,TGTGCCAGTAGGCAGTCCGGGACAGGGGGCACTGAAGCTTTCTTT,CASRQSGTGGTEAFF
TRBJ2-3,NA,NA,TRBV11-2,TGTGCCAGCAGCTACCTTGGCAGAATTAGCACAGATACGCAGTATTTT,CASSYLGRISTDTQYF
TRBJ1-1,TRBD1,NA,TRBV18,TGTGCCAGCTCTCCCGGGACAGGGCAGGTTGAAGCTTTCTTT,CASSPGTGQVEAFF
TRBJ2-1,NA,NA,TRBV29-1,TGCAGCGTTGAAGTAACCCTGCGCGGCGATGAGCAGTTCTTC,CSVEVTLRGDEQFF
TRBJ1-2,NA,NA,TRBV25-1,TGTGCCAGCAGCCCTCACGCGGGCTATGGCTACACCTTC,CASSPHAGYGYTF
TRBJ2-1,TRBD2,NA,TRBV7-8,TGTGCCAGCAGCTTAGTGAGATCGGGACTAGCGGGAGATCGGGTCAATGAGCAGTTCTTC,CASSLVRSGLAGDRVNEQFF
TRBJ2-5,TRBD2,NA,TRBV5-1,TGCGCCAGCAGCTTGGCGGCTAGCGGGAGTCCCAAGGAGACCCAGTACTTC,CASSLAASGSPKETQYF
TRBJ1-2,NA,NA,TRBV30,TGTGCCTGGAGTGTGGGGCAGGCTGGCTACACCTTC,CAWSVGQAGYTF
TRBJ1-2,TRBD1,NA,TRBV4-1,TGCGCCAGCAGCGTCGACAGGGTATATGGCTACACCTTC,CASSVDRVYGYTF
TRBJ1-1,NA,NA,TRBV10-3,TGTGCCATCAGTGACGCCACGAAGGGGACTGAAGCTTTCTTT,CAISDATKGTEAFF
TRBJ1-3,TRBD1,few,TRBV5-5,TGTGCCAGCAGCGCCAATTTTGTACCGACAGGGGGCTTTGGAAACACCATATATTTT,CASSANFVPTGGFGNTIYF
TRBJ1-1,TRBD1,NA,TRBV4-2,TGTGCCAGCAGGGACCCGGGACAGCGTGAAGCTTTCTTT,CASRDPGQREAFF
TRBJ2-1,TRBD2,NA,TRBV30,TGTGCCTGGAGTGTACATAGGCGGGAGAAGTTCTTC,CAWSVHRREKFF
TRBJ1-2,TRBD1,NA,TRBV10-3,TGTGCCATCAGTCCCCACGGGACAGACTATGGCTACACCTTC,CAISPHGTDYGYTF